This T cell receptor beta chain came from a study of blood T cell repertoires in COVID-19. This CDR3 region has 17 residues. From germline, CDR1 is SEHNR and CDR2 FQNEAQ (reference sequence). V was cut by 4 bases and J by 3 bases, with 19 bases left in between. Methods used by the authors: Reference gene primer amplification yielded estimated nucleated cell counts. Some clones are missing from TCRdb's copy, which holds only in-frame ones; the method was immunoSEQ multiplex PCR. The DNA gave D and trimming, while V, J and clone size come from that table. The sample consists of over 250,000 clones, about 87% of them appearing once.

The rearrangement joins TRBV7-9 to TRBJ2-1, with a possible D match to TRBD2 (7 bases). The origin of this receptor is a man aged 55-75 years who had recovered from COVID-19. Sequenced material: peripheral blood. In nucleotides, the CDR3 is TGTGCCAGCAGCTCCCAGGTTGGGGGGGGCCGCTACAATGAGCAGTTCTTC. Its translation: CASSSQVGGGRYNEQFF. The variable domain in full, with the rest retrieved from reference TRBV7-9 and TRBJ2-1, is DTGVSQNPRHKITKRGQNVTFRCDPISEHNRLYWYRQTLGQGPEFLTYFQNEAQLEKSRLLSDRFSAERPKGSFSTLEIQRTEQGDSAMYLCASSSQVGGGRYNEQFFGPGTRLTVL.